The 28 T cell receptor beta chains in this list originate from one sample, sequenced in a study of OX40 agonist ivuxolimab in advanced cancers. Assay: immunoSEQ multiplex PCR; the TCRdb copy retains only in-frame clones and omits some. The table shows roughly 100,000 clones, with around 87% occurring only once. The source was CD4+ or CD8+ T cells sorted from blood, collected in a trial of the OX40 agonist ivuxolimab. These receptors were collected from an adult with an advanced solid tumor such as melanoma, head and neck, liver or kidney cancer.

The chain combines TRBV6-5 with TRBJ1-1, with D possibly TRBD1 on 6 matching bases. The CDR3 totals 13 residues. Germline assignment: CDR1 MNHEY and CDR2 SVGAGI. Trimming took off 3 bases at V and 8 bases at J, with 13 bases between the two ends. This CDR3 reads CASSYFSGTEAFF. CDR3 DNA sequence: TGTGCCAGCAGTTATTTCTCCGGGACAGAAGCTTTCTTT.

The chain links TRBV7-2 to TRBJ1-2; D might be TRBD1 (5 bases). The CDR3 loop spans 14 amino acids. Germline CDR1 is SGHTA and CDR2 is FQGNSA. V dropped 3 bases and J dropped 6 bases, with 14 bases sitting between them. The CDR3: CASSLQGALDGYTF. CDR3 nucleotide sequence: TGTGCCAGCAGCTTGCAGGGTGCTTTGGATGGCTACACCTTC.

The rearrangement joins TRBV4-3 to TRBJ1-4; D call uncertain. This CDR3 is built from 17 residues. The V end was cut by 0 bases, the J end by 8 bases, with 19 bases between. The germline V gene has CDR1 LGHNA and CDR2 YSLEER. The CDR3 DNA follows: TGCGCCAGCAGCCAAGAATGGCAGGCCGCGTTGAGGGAAAAACTGTTTTTT. It encodes CASSQEWQAALREKLFF.

V gene TRBV10-3 combines with J gene TRBJ2-2; weak D call: TRBD2 (6 bases). The CDR3 length is 16 residues. Trimming removed 4 bases at V and 0 bases at J, with 12 bases between. CDR1 is ENHRY and CDR2 is SYGVKD in the germline V gene. The CDR3 sequence is CAISGGGLSNTGELFF. The CDR3 nucleotides read TGTGCCATCAGTGGCGGAGGACTATCGAACACCGGGGAGCTGTTTTTT.

This chain links TRBV11-2 with TRBJ2-1; 8 bases line up with TRBD2. CDR3 length: 16 residues. The V segment lost 5 bases and the J segment 6 bases; nucleotides outside the gene matches: 12. The germline V gene has CDR1 SGHAT and CDR2 FQNNGV. Written as DNA, the CDR3 is TGTGCCAGCAGCCCTAGAGGTAGTAGCGGGGTCAATGAGCAGTTCTTC. Its protein is CASSPRGSSGVNEQFF.

V is TRBV5-4 and J is TRBJ1-3; D is undetermined. Trimming stripped 0 bases from V and 0 bases from J, with 13 bases between. Germline CDR1 SGHNT, CDR2 YYREEE (reference sequence). The CDR3 loop spans 17 amino acids. The CDR3 is CASSLVPGSDSGNTIYF. CDR3 sequence (DNA): TGTGCCAGCAGCTTGGTTCCGGGTTCAGACTCTGGAAACACCATATATTTT. The complete variable domain, with remaining parts taken from reference TRBV5-4 and TRBJ1-3, reads ETGVTQSPTHLIKTRGQQVTLRCSSQSGHNTVSWYQQALGQGPQFIFQYYREEENGRGNFPPRFSGLQFPNYSSELNVNALELDDSALYLCASSLVPGSDSGNTIYFGEGSWLTVV.

This chain joins TRBV19 and TRBJ2-2; tentatively, D is TRBD2 (6 bases). V lost 7 bases and J 6 bases, leaving 12 bases between the germline ends. Germline V gene lookup returns CDR1 LNHDA and CDR2 SQIVND (reference sequence). The CDR3 consists of 13 residues. For the CDR3, the DNA is TGTGCCAGTACCATACGGGAGCCCGGGGAGCTGTTTTTT. It specifies CASTIREPGELFF. The full variable domain, in which reference TRBV19 and TRBJ2-2 provide the parts outside the CDR3, is DGGITQSPKYLFRKEGQNVTLSCEQNLNHDAMYWYRQDPGQGLRLIYYSQIVNDFQKGDIAEGYSVSREKKESFPLTVTSAQKNPTAFYLCASTIREPGELFFGEGSRLTVL.

This chain connects TRBV11-2 to TRBJ1-3, with D hard to call. The CDR3 runs to 15 residues. The germline V and J ends were trimmed by 5 bases and 2 bases, with 13 bases remaining between them. From germline, CDR1 is SGHAT and CDR2 FQNNGV. The CDR3: CASSTMTSPGNTIYF. In DNA, the CDR3 is TGTGCCAGCAGCACGATGACATCTCCTGGAAACACCATATATTTT.

The chain has TRBV2 and TRBJ1-5; D is uncertain. CDR3 size: 14 residues. Germline loops: CDR1 SNHLY, CDR2 FYNNEI. V was trimmed by 8 bases and J by 0 bases, leaving 11 bases between them. CDR3 nucleotide sequence: TGTGCCAGCGGAGGCACCTATAGCAATCAGCCCCAGCATTTT. This translates into CASGGTYSNQPQHF.

This clone was recorded a few times. The chain links TRBV6-4 to TRBJ1-1, with D uncertain. CDR1 is MRHNA and CDR2 is SNTAGT in the germline V gene. The CDR3 spans 13 residues. V gave up 4 bases and J gave up 4 bases, with 10 bases separating them. CDR3 residues: CASSGLGGTEAFF. The CDR3 coding sequence is TGTGCCAGCAGTGGCCTAGGTGGCACTGAAGCTTTCTTT.

This clone was seen more than once but under ten times. V and J are TRBV29-1 and TRBJ1-1; 7 nucleotides match TRBD1. Unmatched junction bases numbered 4, after V lost 6 bases and J lost 0 bases. CDR3 length equals 13 residues. Germline V gene lookup returns CDR1 SQVTM and CDR2 ANQGSEA. The CDR3 DNA reads as TGCAGCGTACGACAGGGTATGAACACTGAAGCTTTCTTT. Its protein product is CSVRQGMNTEAFF.

J is TRBJ1-1 and V is TRBV5-4; D gene ambiguous. V was clipped by 5 bases and J by 6 bases, with 8 bases between them. The CDR3 sequence is 11 residues long. CDR1 is SGHNT and CDR2 is YYREEE in the germline V gene (reference sequence). The CDR3 DNA reads TGTGCCAGCAGACTTAGGGCTGAAGCTTTCTTT. Translation gives CASRLRAEAFF.

The chain couples TRBV7-9 to TRBJ1-5, with D perhaps matching TRBD1 (5 bases). With 5 bases removed from V and 8 bases from J, the gap between germline ends came to 22 bases. The CDR3 runs to 16 residues. Germline CDR1 reads SEHNR; CDR2 reads FQNEAQ (reference sequence). The DNA for the CDR3 is TGTGCCAGCAGCCCAGGTGGTGGGGCGAACTCCAAGCCCCAGCATTTT. Its protein product is CASSPGGGANSKPQHF.

The chain combines TRBV30 with TRBJ1-1; D is unclear. The germline V and J ends were trimmed by 0 bases and 1 base, with 6 bases remaining between them. CDR3 length: 13 residues. The germline gives CDR1 GTSNPN, CDR2 SVGIG (reference sequence). The CDR3 bases are TGTGCCTGGAGTGTAAGGACGAACACTGAAGCTTTCTTT. This gives the protein CAWSVRTNTEAFF.

The chain uses TRBV7-7 and TRBJ2-1; possibly TRBD1 for D (5 bases). V lost 2 bases and J lost 8, with 13 bases in between. Per the germline V gene, CDR1 is SSHAT and CDR2 is FNYEAQ (reference sequence). The CDR3 sequence is 14 residues long. CDR3 nucleotide sequence: TGTGCCAGCAGCTTAAGTTCAGGGTCCGATGAGCAGTTCTTC. This sequence encodes CASSLSSGSDEQFF.

The CDR3 here is CASSPLGEAKNIQYF. The CDR3 DNA reads as TGCGCCAGCAGCCCCCTCGGTGAAGCCAAAAACATTCAGTACTTC. The chain has TRBV4-3 and TRBJ2-4; D is unresolved. Germline CDR1 and CDR2: LGHNA and YSLEER. V lost 4 bases and J lost 0, with 10 bases in between. The CDR3 is made up of 15 amino acids.

The V gene is TRBV6-5, the J gene TRBJ2-2; TRBD2 matches 8 bases. This CDR3 contains 15 residues. The J segment lost 1 base and the V segment lost 7 bases, leaving 5 bases of the junction unmatched. CDR1 MNHEY and CDR2 SVGAGI come from the germline V gene. CDR3 sequence reads: CASKRAGVNTGELFF. The DNA for the CDR3 is TGTGCCAGCAAGAGAGCGGGGGTGAACACCGGGGAGCTGTTTTTT.

The chain recombines TRBV2 with TRBJ2-1, with 15 bases identical to TRBD2. With 6 bases clipped from V and 6 bases from J, the junction kept 3 bases outside the gene matches. The CDR3 is made up of 15 amino acids. Germline-derived CDR1 and CDR2 are SNHLY and FYNNEI. The DNA of the CDR3 is TGTGCCAGCAGGGGGACTAGCGGGGGGCCCAATGAGCAGTTCTTC. This sequence encodes CASRGTSGGPNEQFF.

This chain links TRBV5-1 with TRBJ1-3; TRBD1 is a possible D gene (5 bases). Per the germline V gene, CDR1 is SGHRS and CDR2 is YFSETQ. The CDR3 covers 15 residues. With 1 base removed from V and 2 bases from J, the gap between germline ends came to 10 bases. In DNA, the CDR3 is TGCGCCAGCAGCTTGCGTACGGGGGCTGGAAACACCATATATTTT. Residues: CASSLRTGAGNTIYF.

The V and J genes are TRBV5-1 and TRBJ1-2; TRBD1 matches at 8 bases. The trim removed 5 bases at V and 5 bases at J, leaving 8 bases unmatched. Germline V gene lookup returns CDR1 SGHRS and CDR2 YFSETQ. This CDR3 region has 14 residues. This CDR3 is CASSLPGQAYGYTF. In nucleotides, the CDR3 is TGCGCCAGCAGTTTGCCGGGACAGGCTTATGGCTACACCTTC.

The gene calls are TRBV5-4 and TRBJ1-1; D unclear. Trimming cost V 2 bases and J 11 bases, with 10 bases left between them. Germline V lookup: CDR1 SGHNT, CDR2 YYREEE (reference sequence). The CDR3 contains 11 residues. This CDR3 reads CASSFEGAAFF. The CDR3 region has the DNA TGTGCCAGCAGCTTCGAGGGCGCGGCTTTCTTT.

The V call is TRBV7-6, the J call TRBJ1-4; 7 bases are shared with TRBD1. Germline CDR1 SGHVS, CDR2 FNYEAQ. Trimming cost V 1 base and J 6 bases; bases outside gene matches: 2. This CDR3 spans 14 amino acids. The CDR3: CASSLDTGDEKLFF. CDR3 in DNA: TGTGCCAGCAGCTTAGACACAGGGGATGAAAAACTGTTTTTT. Looking up the rest from reference TRBV7-6 and TRBJ1-4 gives the full variable domain: GAGVSQSPRYKVTKRGQDVALRCDPISGHVSLYWYRQALGQGPEFLTYFNYEAQQDKSGLPNDRFSAERPEGSISTLTIQRTEQRDSAMYRCASSLDTGDEKLFFGSGTQLSVL.

The rearrangement uses TRBV5-1 and TRBJ2-3; 9 positions agree with TRBD2. V was clipped by 5 bases and J by 6 bases; unmatched bases: 7. The CDR3 consists of 14 residues. The germline V gene encodes CDR1 SGHRS and CDR2 YFSETQ. The CDR3 spells CASRVAGVQDTQYF. The CDR3, as DNA: TGCGCCAGCAGGGTAGCGGGGGTTCAGGATACGCAGTATTTT.

The chain combines TRBV5-1 with TRBJ1-5, with 7 bases aligning to TRBD1. CDR1 and CDR2 from the germline V gene are SGHRS and YFSETQ. The V gene end was trimmed by 1 base and the J gene end by 8 bases; junction bases not matched to a gene: 9. The CDR3 is made up of 15 amino acids. CDR3 sequence: CASSLTDRVGEPQHF. In nucleotides, the CDR3 is TGCGCCAGCAGCTTGACAGACAGGGTGGGAGAGCCCCAGCATTTT.

J is TRBJ2-5 and V is TRBV5-1, with TRBD1 matching over 7 bases. The CDR3 runs to 14 residues. J gave up 5 bases and V 2 bases, and 6 bases lay outside the gene matches. The V gene's germline CDR1 is SGHRS and CDR2 YFSETQ. CDR3 nucleotides: TGCGCCAGCAGCTTCAGGGGGACGGTGGAGACCCAGTACTTC. This sequence encodes CASSFRGTVETQYF.

This sequence joins TRBV7-9 and TRBJ1-5, with D perhaps TRBD1 (6 bases). Between the trimmed V and J ends, which lost 5 bases and 3 bases, there was a span of 8 bases. Germline lookup yields CDR1 SEHNR and CDR2 FQNEAQ (reference sequence). The CDR3 contains 13 residues. CDR3 nucleotide sequence: TGTGCCAGCAGCGACAGGTCCAATCAGCCCCAGCATTTT. It codes for CASSDRSNQPQHF.

The CDR3 spells CASSPPGPGTDTQYF. The CDR3 DNA is TGTGCCAGCAGTCCACCCGGTCCCGGCACAGATACGCAGTATTTT. The J gene is TRBJ2-3, the V gene TRBV28; D is unresolved. The CDR3 has 15 residues. V lost 5 bases and J lost 1, with 13 bases in between. Germline V CDR1 and CDR2: MDHEN, SYDVKM. Complete variable domain (other parts from reference TRBV28 and TRBJ2-3): DVKVTQSSRYLVKRTGEKVFLECVQDMDHENMFWYRQDPGLGLRLIYFSYDVKMKEKGDIPEGYSVSREKKERFSLILESASTNQTSMYLCASSPPGPGTDTQYFGPGTRLTVL.

This clone is a singleton in its sample. The same CDR3 arises from other DNA sequences in this sample as well. The genes are TRBV6-5 and TRBJ1-2, with 10 bases identical to TRBD1. J gave up 7 bases and V 0 bases, and 2 bases lay outside the gene matches. CDR1 MNHEY and CDR2 SVGAGI come from the germline V gene. This CDR3 has 14 amino acids. CDR3 protein: CASSYSGQGGGYTF. Here the CDR3 DNA reads TGTGCCAGCAGTTACTCCGGACAGGGGGGTGGCTACACCTTC.